Listed below are T cell receptor beta chains from one sample, sequenced in a study of early T cells in non-severe SARS-CoV-2 infection. TCRdb reprocessed the 5' RACE reads via MiXCR and lists one record per CDR3 protein. Found here are around 82,000 distinct CDR3 sequences, approximately 14% of them singletons; the top ten hold 0.58%. The sample taken for sequencing was whole blood. The receptors were gathered from an adult who was a healthcare worker with PCR-confirmed SARS-CoV-2 infection or an uninfected control (not recorded which). The CDR3 runs from the conserved cysteine through the conserved F or W. Fields, in order: clone size, J gene, D gene, V gene, CDR3 protein, CDR3 DNA. The D gene is left open where the match is weak. The listing skips clone size in some rows; elsewhere it reads once, few, many or a size class.

NA	TRBJ2-3	TRBD2	TRBV6-1	CASRVTSGTDTQYF	TGTGCCAGCAGGGTGACTAGCGGCACAGATACGCAGTATTTT
few	TRBJ2-2	TRBD1	TRBV24-1	CATRGQVAGELFF	TGTGCCACCAGAGGACAGGTGGCCGGGGAGCTGTTTTTT
few	TRBJ2-3	NA	TRBV25-1	CATSSYRELQDTQYF	TGTGCCACCTCCTCTTACAGGGAACTTCAAGATACGCAGTATTTT
NA	TRBJ2-2	TRBD1	TRBV6-1	CASSRRITGDTGELFF	TGTGCCAGCAGTAGAAGGATTACAGGGGACACCGGGGAGCTGTTTTTT
few	TRBJ2-3	NA	TRBV5-4	CASSSGTPASTDTQYF	TGTGCCAGCAGCTCCGGGACTCCCGCTAGCACAGATACGCAGTATTTT
few	TRBJ1-5	NA	TRBV2	CASRLSNLGGQPQHF	TGTGCCAGCAGGTTGTCGAATCTGGGGGGTCAGCCCCAGCATTTT
NA	TRBJ1-6	NA	TRBV5-1	CASSLGRDSPLHF	TGCGCCAGCAGCTTGGGTAGGGATTCACCCCTCCACTTT
NA	TRBJ1-2	TRBD1	TRBV28	CASSKRGTGLGYTF	TGTGCCAGCAGTAAAAGGGGGACAGGGCTTGGCTACACCTTC
NA	TRBJ2-5	TRBD1	TRBV12-3/TRBV12-4	CASGGTGGETQYF	TGTGCCAGCGGAGGGACAGGGGGCGAGACCCAGTACTTC
few	TRBJ1-2	NA	TRBV11-2	CASSFGEGGGYTF	TGTGCCAGCAGCTTTGGCGAGGGGGGCGGCTACACCTTC
NA	TRBJ2-1	TRBD2	TRBV2	CASSETSGGSDEQFF	TGTGCCAGCAGTGAAACTAGCGGGGGATCGGATGAGCAGTTCTTC
few	TRBJ1-5	NA	TRBV20-1	CSAREGIYSNQPQHF	TGCAGTGCTAGAGAAGGGATCTATAGCAATCAGCCCCAGCATTTT
few	TRBJ2-5	NA	TRBV29-1	CSAAGRQQETQYF	TGCAGCGCTGCGGGCCGCCAGCAGGAGACCCAGTACTTC
NA	TRBJ2-2	TRBD2	TRBV12-3/TRBV12-4	CASRRPGTKRTGELFF	TGTGCCAGCAGAAGGCCCGGGACTAAACGGACCGGGGAGCTGTTTTTT
NA	TRBJ1-1	NA	TRBV7-2	CASSFLTLNTEAFF	TGTGCCAGCAGCTTTTTAACTCTGAACACTGAAGCTTTCTTT
NA	TRBJ2-2	NA	TRBV6-5	CASKDRPIGELFF	TGTGCCAGTAAAGACAGGCCTATCGGGGAGCTGTTTTTT
few	TRBJ2-3	NA	TRBV2	CASVSGDKNTQYF	TGTGCCAGCGTCTCCGGGGACAAGAATACGCAGTATTTT
many	TRBJ2-1	NA	TRBV2	CASSEAGEQFF	TGTGCCAGCAGTGAAGCAGGTGAGCAGTTCTTC
NA	TRBJ1-4	NA	TRBV11-2	CASSLVLPEKLFF	TGTGCCAGCAGCTTAGTATTACCGGAAAAACTGTTTTTT
NA	TRBJ1-2	TRBD1	TRBV29-1	CSVDLKVGQGNIYYGYTF	TGCAGCGTTGATCTCAAGGTGGGACAGGGGAATATTTACTATGGCTACACCTTC
many	TRBJ1-1	NA	TRBV20-1	CSALDGGNTEAFF	TGCAGTGCCCTGGACGGGGGGAACACTGAAGCTTTCTTT
few	TRBJ1-2	TRBD1	TRBV29-1	CSVVPGQGFYGYTF	TGCAGCGTAGTCCCGGGACAGGGGTTCTATGGCTACACCTTC
few	TRBJ1-1	NA	TRBV29-1	CSVVLNTEAFF	TGCAGCGTTGTCTTGAACACTGAAGCTTTCTTT
NA	TRBJ2-3	TRBD1	TRBV20-1	CSARGGFFTDTQYF	TGCAGTGCCAGAGGGGGCTTCTTCACAGATACGCAGTATTTT
few	TRBJ1-1	NA	TRBV28	CASRVRTEAFF	TGTGCCAGCAGGGTGAGAACTGAAGCTTTCTTT
NA	TRBJ1-1	NA	TRBV4-2	CASSQVGGPLGDTEAFF	TGTGCCAGCAGCCAAGTGGGAGGCCCTCTGGGGGACACTGAAGCTTTCTTT
few	TRBJ2-1	TRBD2	TRBV20-1	CSAREAGGLRDEQFF	TGCAGTGCTAGGGAAGCGGGGGGGCTTAGGGATGAGCAGTTCTTC
NA	TRBJ2-3	NA	TRBV5-5	CASILGPTSTDTQYF	TGTGCCAGCATACTGGGGCCGACTAGCACAGATACGCAGTATTTT
many	TRBJ2-3	TRBD2	TRBV2	CASRSWGLAGGRVDTQYF	TGTGCCAGCAGGTCTTGGGGACTAGCGGGGGGGCGTGTAGATACGCAGTATTTT
NA	TRBJ1-2	TRBD1	TRBV20-1	CSARGAGTGELAGYYGYTF	TGCAGTGCTAGAGGGGCCGGGACAGGGGAACTCGCAGGCTACTATGGCTACACCTTC
few	TRBJ1-1	NA	TRBV7-3	CASSFGAPGTEAFF	TGTGCCAGCAGCTTCGGCGCACCTGGGACTGAAGCTTTCTTT
few	TRBJ1-4	TRBD1	TRBV5-1	CASSLDRVSTNEKLFF	TGCGCCAGCAGCCTTGACAGGGTCTCAACTAATGAAAAACTGTTTTTT
few	TRBJ2-1	NA	TRBV20-1	CSARVGGRGVFNEQFF	TGCAGTGCTAGAGTGGGCGGCAGGGGAGTATTCAATGAGCAGTTCTTC
NA	TRBJ2-3	NA	TRBV14	CASSQYSQGARDTQYF	TGTGCCAGCAGCCAATATTCGCAGGGCGCGCGGGATACGCAGTATTTT
NA	TRBJ2-4	TRBD2	TRBV10-3	CATGTSGGAKNIQYF	TGTGCCACCGGGACTAGCGGGGGGGCTAAAAACATTCAGTACTTC
NA	TRBJ1-1	NA	TRBV6-6	CASVRQFVNTEAFF	TGTGCCAGCGTACGACAGTTCGTGAACACTGAAGCTTTCTTT
few	TRBJ1-4	NA	TRBV6-1	CASRKGSTNEKLFF	TGTGCCAGCAGGAAAGGTAGCACTAATGAAAAACTGTTTTTT
NA	TRBJ1-1	NA	TRBV4-1	CASSQDRVSKNTEAFF	TGCGCCAGCAGCCAAGATCGAGTCAGCAAGAACACTGAAGCTTTCTTT
NA	TRBJ2-2	NA	TRBV7-9	CAAQVGDTSTGELFF	TGTGCCGCGCAAGTGGGTGACACCTCCACCGGGGAGCTGTTTTTT
many	TRBJ1-3	NA	TRBV5-1	CASKKASGNTIYF	TGCGCCAGCAAAAAGGCTTCTGGAAACACCATATATTTT
few	TRBJ2-1	NA	TRBV28	CASSLSPRQTLYNEQFF	TGTGCCAGCAGTCTCAGCCCACGACAAACACTTTACAATGAGCAGTTCTTC
few	TRBJ2-3	NA	TRBV7-3	CASSLRVADTQYF	TGTGCCAGCAGCTTAAGAGTGGCAGATACGCAGTATTTT
NA	TRBJ1-1	TRBD1	TRBV29-1	CSVEVQGVDTEAFF	TGCAGCGTTGAGGTACAGGGGGTTGACACTGAAGCTTTCTTT
few	TRBJ2-5	NA	TRBV10-2	CASSVAYQETQYF	TGCGCCAGCAGTGTAGCATACCAAGAGACCCAGTACTTC
NA	TRBJ2-1	NA	TRBV6-5	CASSYGGIRFDEQFF	TGTGCCAGCAGTTACGGCGGGATAAGATTTGATGAGCAGTTCTTC
NA	TRBJ1-2	NA	TRBV25-1	CASSSQGYGYTF	TGTGCCAGCAGTTCCCAGGGGTACGGCTACACCTTC
NA	TRBJ1-2	TRBD1	TRBV29-1	CSVHSGGAAPSF	TGCAGCGTCCATTCAGGGGGCGCGGCTCCTTCCTTC
NA	TRBJ1-2	NA	TRBV10-3	CAISESMSNGYTF	TGTGCCATCAGTGAGTCGATGTCGAATGGCTACACCTTC
NA	TRBJ2-3	NA	TRBV10-1	CASSESLIADTQYF	TGCGCCAGCAGTGAGTCGTTGATCGCAGATACGCAGTATTTT
many	TRBJ1-1	NA	TRBV29-1	CSAKLIEGTYPREAFF	TGCAGCGCCAAGTTAATTGAGGGCACTTACCCCCGAGAAGCTTTCTTT
few	TRBJ2-2	TRBD1	TRBV30	CAWSVREGATGELFF	TGTGCCTGGAGTGTACGCGAGGGGGCCACCGGGGAGCTGTTTTTT
few	TRBJ2-5	NA	TRBV13	CASSSLETQYF	TGTGCCAGCAGCTCGTTAGAGACCCAGTACTTC
NA	TRBJ1-1	NA	TRBV5-1	CASSPQVTNTEAFF	TGCGCCAGCAGCCCACAAGTTACGAACACTGAAGCTTTCTTT
few	TRBJ1-1	TRBD1	TRBV4-1	CASSQSGTEYTEAFF	TGCGCCAGCAGCCAATCCGGGACAGAATATACCGAAGCTTTCTTT
NA	TRBJ2-1	NA	TRBV2	CASRQWVAGVNEQFF	TGTGCCAGCAGACAGTGGGTCGCAGGGGTCAATGAGCAGTTCTTC